The 15 T cell receptor beta chains given below trace back to one sample, sequenced in a study of a mutant IDH1 vaccine in newly diagnosed glioma (dated by TCRdb to the early 2020s). The time point tag for this specimen amounts to: week 11, during vaccination. A 20-mer mutant IDH1 peptide at 300 micrograms in Montanide made up each vaccine dose, which was injected subcutaneously together with topical imiquimod. The method behind the library was the immunoSEQ multiplex PCR assay. TCRdb retrieved this table from immuneACCESS and kept in-frame rearrangements only. Not all clones are present; in checked studies, unresolved V genes account for under half, and no reason is known for the remainder. The sample table shows roughly 120,000 clones, and 90% are seen once. The ten largest make up roughly 0.57% of the sample. No antigen is known for these receptors. Sequenced here: PBMCs, sampled from a glioma patient whose treatment included an IDH1 peptide vaccine. The receptor set was obtained from a woman in her forties or fifties with glioma.

This clone was seen more than once but under ten times. The chain is built from TRBV27 and TRBJ2-5, with a weak D call TRBD2 (6 bases). The germline V gene encodes CDR1 MNHEY and CDR2 SMNVEV (reference sequence). V was clipped by 3 bases and J by 9 bases, with 14 bases between them. The CDR3 runs to 13 residues. As DNA, the CDR3 is TGTGCCAGCAGTTTCCGGCGGGATGGGGCCCAGTACTTC. Translating gives CASSFRRDGAQYF.

The chain employs TRBV6-1 and TRBJ2-1, with TRBD2 matching 10 bases. The CDR3 extends over 17 amino acids. Germline V gene data show CDR1 as MNHNS and CDR2 as SASEGT. V was clipped by 1 base and J by 4 bases; unmatched bases: 7. CDR3: CASSEGRLAGAYNEQFF. CDR3 DNA: TGTGCCAGCAGTGAAGGCCGGCTAGCGGGAGCATACAATGAGCAGTTCTTC.

In this sample, this clone turned up once. The V gene is TRBV9, the J gene TRBJ2-3; D might be TRBD2 (7 bases). CDR3 size: 18 residues. Germline-derived CDR1 and CDR2 are SGDLS and YYNGEE. V dropped 0 bases and J dropped 4 bases, with 21 bases sitting between them. CDR3 protein: CASSVDALGGGPADTQYF. In DNA form, the CDR3 reads TGTGCCAGCAGCGTAGATGCCCTAGGGGGAGGGCCAGCAGATACGCAGTATTTT.

CDR3 sequence reads: CATSFASGNNEQFF. CDR3 DNA: TGTGCCACCAGTTTTGCTAGCGGGAACAATGAGCAGTTCTTC. The chain employs TRBV15 and TRBJ2-1; 9 bases fit TRBD2. CDR1 LNHNV and CDR2 YYDKDF come from the germline V gene (reference sequence). There are 14 residues in the CDR3. V shed 6 bases and J 5 bases; nucleotides not matched to a gene: 5.

This clone was observed once. The chain employs TRBV30 and TRBJ2-3, with D possibly TRBD2 on 6 matching bases. The CDR3 loop spans 14 amino acids. Germline CDR1 is GTSNPN and CDR2 is SVGIG (reference sequence). Trimming cost V 3 bases and J 2 bases, with 12 bases left between them. This CDR3 is CAWSGGGPTDTQYF. The CDR3 DNA reads TGTGCCTGGAGCGGCGGAGGGCCCACAGATACGCAGTATTTT.

The rearrangement uses TRBV28 and TRBJ2-7, with TRBD1 matching over 8 bases. The CDR3 is 15 amino acids. Germline values: CDR1 MDHEN, CDR2 SYDVKM. V lost 7 bases to trimming and J lost 2 bases; unmatched junction nucleotides: 10. This CDR3 is CASTQGTGVPYEQYF. Written as DNA, the CDR3 is TGTGCCAGCACCCAGGGGACAGGCGTCCCCTACGAGCAGTACTTC.

The chain recombines TRBV5-6 with TRBJ2-5; D is possibly TRBD2 (6 bases). The CDR3 is 13 amino acids. Trimming left V 2 bases short and J 4 bases short, with 9 bases between. Looked up from germline, CDR1 is SGHDT and CDR2 is YYEEEE. The CDR3 is CASSFLAPETQYF. CDR3 DNA sequence: TGTGCCAGCAGCTTCCTAGCGCCAGAGACCCAGTACTTC.

The CDR3 DNA follows: TGTGCCAGCAGTGAAGGGGACTACAATGAGCAGTTCTTC. This sequence encodes CASSEGDYNEQFF. J is TRBJ2-1 and V is TRBV6-1; D is unresolved. The V end lost 1 base, the J end lost 3 bases, and 4 bases lay between the germline ends. Germline loops: CDR1 MNHNS, CDR2 SASEGT. The CDR3 extends over 13 amino acids.

The chain recombines TRBV30 with TRBJ1-4; D is undetermined. Germline V CDR1 and CDR2: GTSNPN, SVGIG (reference sequence). V lost 2 bases to trimming and J lost 8 bases, with 18 bases between them. This CDR3 is 15 amino acids long. CDR3 region: CAWSNLPRYDEKLFF. The CDR3 nucleotides read TGTGCCTGGAGTAACCTCCCCCGATATGACGAAAAACTGTTTTTT.

V is TRBV11-2 and J is TRBJ2-7; TRBD1 aligns across 7 bases. The length of the CDR3 is 13 residues. Losses at the gene ends were 5 bases for V and 3 bases for J; bases not matched to a gene: 4. The V gene's germline CDR1 is SGHAT and CDR2 FQNNGV. DNA of the CDR3: TGTGCCAGCAGCAAAGACAGGGACTACGAGCAGTACTTC. It codes for CASSKDRDYEQYF. Filled out from reference TRBV11-2 and TRBJ2-7, the complete variable domain reads EAGVAQSPRYKIIEKRQSVAFWCNPISGHATLYWYQQILGQGPKLLIQFQNNGVVDDSQLPKDRFSAERLKGVDSTLKIQPAKLEDSAVYLCASSKDRDYEQYFGPGTRLTVT.

This chain uses TRBV25-1 with TRBJ2-2; the match to TRBD1 covers 8 bases. Germline V gene sequence: CDR1 MGHDK, CDR2 SYGVNS. This CDR3 is built from 15 residues. V lost 3 bases to trimming and J lost 2 bases; unmatched junction nucleotides: 2. CDR3 sequence: CASSDSGGNTGELFF. CDR3 nucleotides: TGTGCCAGCAGTGATTCAGGGGGCAACACCGGGGAGCTGTTTTTT.

The V gene is TRBV7-6, the J gene TRBJ2-7; maybe TRBD2 (7 bases). Trimming shortened V by 1 base and J by 2 bases, and 9 bases separated the two germline ends. The CDR3 spans 14 residues. Germline V gives CDR1 SGHVS, CDR2 FNYEAQ. The CDR3 region is CASSLGGGAYEQYF. CDR3 sequence (DNA): TGTGCCAGCAGCTTAGGAGGGGGGGCCTACGAGCAGTACTTC.

The V gene is TRBV30, the J gene TRBJ2-4, with D unclear. CDR1 and CDR2 from the germline V gene are GTSNPN and SVGIG (reference sequence). Deletions cut 2 bases from V and 0 bases from J, with 11 bases between. The CDR3 totals 15 residues. CDR3 protein: CAWSPIALAKNIQYF. For the CDR3, the DNA is TGTGCCTGGAGTCCAATAGCCCTAGCCAAAAACATTCAGTACTTC.

This clone was seen only once. The chain combines TRBV9 with TRBJ1-6; D gene uncertain. Trimming cost V 5 bases and J 10 bases, with 13 bases left between them. Germline CDR1 and CDR2: SGDLS and YYNGEE. There are 13 residues in the CDR3. The CDR3 region has the DNA TGTGCCAGCAGTGCAACGGACGGATCACCCCTCCACTTT. Translation: CASSATDGSPLHF.

The chain links TRBV27 to TRBJ2-5; TRBD2 matches 7 bases. Trimming at V came to 2 bases and at J to 3 bases, leaving 6 bases not matched to a gene. The CDR3 runs 15 residues. Germline values: CDR1 MNHEY, CDR2 SMNVEV (reference sequence). CDR3 in DNA: TGTGCCAGCAGTTTAGGGGCTAGCGGCGAAGAGACCCAGTACTTC. This translates into CASSLGASGEETQYF.